Listed below are T cell receptor beta chains from one sample, sequenced in a study of Graves' ophthalmopathy and Graves' hyperthyroidism. TCRdb independently ran MiXCR on the multiplex PCR reads; one entry per CDR3 protein. The table has more than 150,000 distinct CDR3 sequences, roughly two fifths seen once. The sample taken for sequencing was peripheral blood. The receptors come from a woman in her forties with Graves' ophthalmopathy. CDR3s include the opening cysteine and the closing phenylalanine or tryptophan. Each record gives: V gene, J gene, CDR3 length, CDR3 protein.

TRBV28	TRBJ1-1	15	CASSFRGRMNTEAFF
TRBV20-1	TRBJ1-1	16	CSARGDRVGGNTEAFF
TRBV30	TRBJ1-1	15	CAWTLEVAPNTEAFF
TRBV28	TRBJ2-5	14	CASSSAPRRETQYF
TRBV20-1	TRBJ2-7	15	CSARTRPGGTYEQYF
TRBV20-1	TRBJ2-7	11	CSARLVYEQYF
TRBV12-3/TRBV12-4	TRBJ2-7	13	CASERSGSYEQYF
TRBV15	TRBJ2-5	15	CATSLDRGLKETQYF
TRBV29-1	TRBJ1-1	12	CSVEPVITEAFF
TRBV6-1	TRBJ1-5	14	CASSEWAGRQPQHF
TRBV11-2	TRBJ2-4	16	CASSLRGTLAKNIQYF
TRBV7-2	TRBJ1-3	13	CACSESLDNTIYF
TRBV7-9	TRBJ1-1	13	CASSRLYGTEAFF
TRBV6-2/TRBV6-3	TRBJ1-1	16	CASSYPGEGAHTEAFF
TRBV2	TRBJ2-2	14	CASSGQGGTGELFF
TRBV4-1	TRBJ2-2	14	CASSQRVFTGELFF
TRBV27	TRBJ1-3	15	CASSLSKTAGNTIYF
TRBV12-3/TRBV12-4	TRBJ1-2	13	CASSGTGGGGYTF
TRBV12-3/TRBV12-4	TRBJ1-6	14	CASSFRLRGGPLHF
TRBV2	TRBJ2-7	12	CASSEVSAGQYF
TRBV10-3	TRBJ1-2	11	CALGAGGGYTF
TRBV20-1	TRBJ2-3	15	CSARDRGGNTDTQYF
TRBV29-1	TRBJ2-1	15	CSVEDLGGIYNEQFF
TRBV20-1	TRBJ1-1	14	CSARRTGRNTEAFF
TRBV11-2	TRBJ2-5	13	CASILGVGETQYF
TRBV6-5	TRBJ2-2	16	CASSYSRRLDVGELFF
TRBV2	TRBJ1-5	15	CASRTGQGINQPQHF
TRBV2	TRBJ2-5	13	CAGGRGVGETQYF
TRBV11-2	TRBJ2-1	18	CASSLDWDGLNPYNEQFF
TRBV7-3	TRBJ2-7	16	CASSLIGTGVSYEQYF
TRBV28	TRBJ2-7	16	CASSFSTGRLRYEQYF
TRBV7-2	TRBJ2-5	14	CASSLGTARETQYF
TRBV27	TRBJ2-3	18	CASSLRGWGNVGTDTQYF
TRBV19	TRBJ1-1	17	CASRKRDRGSLTSEAFF
TRBV7-8	TRBJ2-7	17	CASSLVGLAGRHYEQYF
TRBV6-2/TRBV6-3	TRBJ2-4	13	CASQQGGKNIQYF
TRBV30	TRBJ1-6	14	CAWSPGVGNSPLHF
TRBV6-2/TRBV6-3	TRBJ2-5	15	CASSSGLAGGETQYF
TRBV29-1	TRBJ2-7	12	CSAALGPHEQYF
TRBV6-1	TRBJ1-5	13	CASSEVGVQPQHF
TRBV12-3/TRBV12-4	TRBJ1-6	14	CASSLRTVNSPLHF
TRBV15	TRBJ2-7	15	CATSRDPAGADEQYF
TRBV6-1	TRBJ2-7	17	CASSKTSEGDATGEQYF
TRBV28	TRBJ1-3	13	CASSGGNVNTIYF
TRBV6-1	TRBJ2-7	15	CASRRLEGSGYEQYF
TRBV6-1	TRBJ2-4	15	CASSGQGGTKNIQYF
TRBV15	TRBJ2-7	15	CATSRESTGPYEQYF
TRBV28	TRBJ2-7	14	CASSLRTGEYEQYF
TRBV5-1	TRBJ1-2	14	CASSPGSARGGYTF
TRBV2	TRBJ1-2	15	CASSAHRGPVYGYTF
TRBV2	TRBJ1-2	11	CASSEAGGKTF
TRBV12-3/TRBV12-4	TRBJ1-1	14	CASSLWTLNTEAFF
TRBV7-8	TRBJ1-2	14	CASSLNRGTYGYTF
TRBV12-3/TRBV12-4	TRBJ2-2	14	CASSLDQITGELFF